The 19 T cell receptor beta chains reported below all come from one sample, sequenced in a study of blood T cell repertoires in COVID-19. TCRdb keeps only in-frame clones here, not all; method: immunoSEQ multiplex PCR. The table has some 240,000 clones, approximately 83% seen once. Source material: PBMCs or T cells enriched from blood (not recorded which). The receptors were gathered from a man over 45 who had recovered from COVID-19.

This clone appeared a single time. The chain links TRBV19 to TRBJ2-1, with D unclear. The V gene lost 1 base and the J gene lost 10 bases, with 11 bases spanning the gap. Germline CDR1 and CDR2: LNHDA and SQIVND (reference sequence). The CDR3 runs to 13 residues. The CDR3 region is CASSIVSMTEQFF. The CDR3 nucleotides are TGTGCCAGTAGTATAGTGTCAATGACAGAGCAGTTCTTC.

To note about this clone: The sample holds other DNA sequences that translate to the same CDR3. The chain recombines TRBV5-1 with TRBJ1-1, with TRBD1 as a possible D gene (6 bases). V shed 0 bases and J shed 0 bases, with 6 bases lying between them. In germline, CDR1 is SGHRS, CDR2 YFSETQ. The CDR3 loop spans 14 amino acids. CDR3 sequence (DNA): TGCGCCAGCAGCTTGGGACAGGTGAACACTGAAGCTTTCTTT. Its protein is CASSLGQVNTEAFF.

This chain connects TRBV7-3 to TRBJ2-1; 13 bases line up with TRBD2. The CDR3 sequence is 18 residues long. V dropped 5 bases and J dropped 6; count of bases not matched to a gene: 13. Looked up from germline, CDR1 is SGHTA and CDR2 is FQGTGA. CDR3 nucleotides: TGTGCCAGCAGCCACGGACGATCCGGGACTAGCGGGATCAATGAGCAGTTCTTC. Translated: CASSHGRSGTSGINEQFF.

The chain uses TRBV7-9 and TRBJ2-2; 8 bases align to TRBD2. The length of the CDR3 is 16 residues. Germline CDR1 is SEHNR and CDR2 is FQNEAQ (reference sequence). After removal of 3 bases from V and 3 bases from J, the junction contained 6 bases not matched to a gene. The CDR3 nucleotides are TGTGCCAGCAGCTTGCCGGTAGCGGGGTACACCGGGGAGCTGTTTTTT. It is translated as CASSLPVAGYTGELFF.

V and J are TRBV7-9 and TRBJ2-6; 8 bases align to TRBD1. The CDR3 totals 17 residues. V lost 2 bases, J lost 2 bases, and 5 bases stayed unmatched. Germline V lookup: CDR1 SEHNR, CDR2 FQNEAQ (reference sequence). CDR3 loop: CASSLLAGGTGANVLTF. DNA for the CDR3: TGTGCCAGCAGCTTACTCGCAGGGGGCACTGGGGCCAACGTCCTGACTTTC.

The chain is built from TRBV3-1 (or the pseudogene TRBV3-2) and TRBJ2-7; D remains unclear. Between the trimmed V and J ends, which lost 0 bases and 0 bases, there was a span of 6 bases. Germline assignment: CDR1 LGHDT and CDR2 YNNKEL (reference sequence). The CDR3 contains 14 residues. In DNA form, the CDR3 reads TGTGCCAGCAGCCAAGAAGCTACCTCCTACGAGCAGTACTTC. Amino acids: CASSQEATSYEQYF.

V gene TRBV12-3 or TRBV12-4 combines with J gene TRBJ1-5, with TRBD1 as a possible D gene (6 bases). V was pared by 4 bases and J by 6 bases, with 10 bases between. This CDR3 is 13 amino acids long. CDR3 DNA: TGTGCCAGCAGTTACAGGGTAGGTCAGCCCCAGCATTTT. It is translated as CASSYRVGQPQHF.

The CDR3 sequence is CASSLGLAGGYYNEQFF. The DNA of the CDR3 is TGTGCCAGCAGCTTGGGACTAGCGGGAGGGTACTACAATGAGCAGTTCTTC. The gene calls are TRBV11-3 and TRBJ2-1; 16 nucleotides align to TRBD2. The length of the CDR3 is 17 residues. V dropped 3 bases and J dropped 3; count of bases not matched to a gene: 2. Germline assignment: CDR1 SGHNT and CDR2 YENEEA.

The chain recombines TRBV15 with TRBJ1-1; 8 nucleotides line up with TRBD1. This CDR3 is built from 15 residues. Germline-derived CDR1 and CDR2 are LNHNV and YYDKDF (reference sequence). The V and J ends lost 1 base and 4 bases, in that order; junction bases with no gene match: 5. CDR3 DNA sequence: TGTGCCACCAGCAGAGCTATCAGGGGGCTCACTGAAGCTTTCTTT. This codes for CATSRAIRGLTEAFF.

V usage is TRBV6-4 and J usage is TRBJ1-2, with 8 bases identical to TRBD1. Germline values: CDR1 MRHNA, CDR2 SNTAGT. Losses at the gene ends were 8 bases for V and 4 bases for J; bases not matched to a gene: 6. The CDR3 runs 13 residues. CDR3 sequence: CASPYGTGYGYTF. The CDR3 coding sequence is TGTGCCAGCCCTTACGGGACAGGCTATGGCTACACCTTC.

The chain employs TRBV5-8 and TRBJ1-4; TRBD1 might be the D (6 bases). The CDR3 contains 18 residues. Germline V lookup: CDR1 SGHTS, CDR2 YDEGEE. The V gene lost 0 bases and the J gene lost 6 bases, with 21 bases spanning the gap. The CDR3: CASSLGTGSGRTDEKLFF. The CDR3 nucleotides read TGTGCCAGCAGCTTGGGGACGGGCTCGGGGCGGACAGATGAAAAACTGTTTTTT.

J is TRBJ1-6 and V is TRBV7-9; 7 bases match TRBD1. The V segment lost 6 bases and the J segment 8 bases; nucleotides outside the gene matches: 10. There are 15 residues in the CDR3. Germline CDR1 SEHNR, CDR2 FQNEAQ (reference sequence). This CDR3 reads CASSPTDRPDSPLHF. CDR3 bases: TGTGCCAGCAGTCCCACGGACAGGCCCGATTCACCCCTCCACTTT.

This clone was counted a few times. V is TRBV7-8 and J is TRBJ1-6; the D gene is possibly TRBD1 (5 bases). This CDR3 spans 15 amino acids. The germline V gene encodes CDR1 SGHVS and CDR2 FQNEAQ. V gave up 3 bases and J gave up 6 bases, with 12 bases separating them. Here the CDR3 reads CASSLGRGPNSPLHF. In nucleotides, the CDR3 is TGTGCCAGCAGCTTGGGGAGGGGCCCTAATTCACCCCTCCACTTT.

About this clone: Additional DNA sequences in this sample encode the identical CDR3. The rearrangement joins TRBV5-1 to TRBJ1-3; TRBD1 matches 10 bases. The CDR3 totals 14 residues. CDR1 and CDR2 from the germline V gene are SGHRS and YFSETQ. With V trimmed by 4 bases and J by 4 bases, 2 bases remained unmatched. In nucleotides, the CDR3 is TGCGCCAGCAGCGCGGGACAGGGGGGAAACACCATATATTTT. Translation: CASSAGQGGNTIYF.

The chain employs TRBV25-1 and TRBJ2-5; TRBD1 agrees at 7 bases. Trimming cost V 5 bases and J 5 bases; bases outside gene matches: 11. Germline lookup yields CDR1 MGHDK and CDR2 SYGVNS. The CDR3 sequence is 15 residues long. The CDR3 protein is CASSNQKRQGETQYF. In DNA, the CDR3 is TGTGCCAGCAGTAATCAGAAGCGACAGGGCGAGACCCAGTACTTC. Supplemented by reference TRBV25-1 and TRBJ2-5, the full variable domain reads EADIYQTPRYLVIGTGKKITLECSQTMGHDKMYWYQQDPGMELHLIHYSYGVNSTEKGDLSSESTVSRIRTEHFPLTLESARPSHTSQYLCASSNQKRQGETQYFGPGTRLLVL.

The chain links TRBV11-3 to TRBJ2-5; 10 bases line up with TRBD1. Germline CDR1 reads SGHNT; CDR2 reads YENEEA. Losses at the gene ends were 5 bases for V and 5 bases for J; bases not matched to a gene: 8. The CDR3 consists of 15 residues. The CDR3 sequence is CASSRQGAEWETQYF. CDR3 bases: TGTGCCAGCAGCCGACAGGGGGCAGAATGGGAGACCCAGTACTTC.

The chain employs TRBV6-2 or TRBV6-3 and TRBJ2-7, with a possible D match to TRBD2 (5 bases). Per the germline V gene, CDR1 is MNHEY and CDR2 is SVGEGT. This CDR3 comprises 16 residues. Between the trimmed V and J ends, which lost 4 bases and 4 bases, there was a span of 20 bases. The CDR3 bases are TGTGCCAGCAGTTCAATAGCGTCCTTTAAACATTACGAGCAGTACTTC. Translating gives CASSSIASFKHYEQYF.

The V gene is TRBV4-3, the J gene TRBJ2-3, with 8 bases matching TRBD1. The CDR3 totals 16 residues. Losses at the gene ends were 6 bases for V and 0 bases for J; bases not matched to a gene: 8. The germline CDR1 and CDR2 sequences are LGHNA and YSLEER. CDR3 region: CASSQTGVISTDTQYF. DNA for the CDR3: TGCGCCAGCAGTCAGACAGGGGTTATTAGCACAGATACGCAGTATTTT.

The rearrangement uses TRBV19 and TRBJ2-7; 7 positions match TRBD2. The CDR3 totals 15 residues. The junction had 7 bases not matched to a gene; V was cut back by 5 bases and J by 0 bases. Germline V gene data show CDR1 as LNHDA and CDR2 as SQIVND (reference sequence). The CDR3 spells CASSFVAGNSYEQYF. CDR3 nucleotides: TGTGCCAGTAGTTTCGTAGCGGGTAACTCCTACGAGCAGTACTTC.